These T cell receptor beta chains were read from a single sample in a study of cytomegalovirus exposure and HLA in healthy donors. TCRdb keeps only in-frame clones here, not all; method: immunoSEQ multiplex PCR. Among around 100,000 clones, just under 80% were seen once, and the ten largest hold approximately 4.8%. Sequenced material: PBMCs. The receptors shown here come from a male donor in good health and CMV-seropositive. The CDR3 runs from the conserved cysteine through the conserved F or W. The order of the fields is V gene, J gene, D gene, clone size, CDR3 DNA, CDR3 protein. A D gene is named only where the DNA matches it firmly. Clone size, where shown, is once, few, many, or a class for clones that have expanded.

TRBV21-1	TRBJ2-3	NA	NA	TGTGCCAGCAGCTCAAAGCGGGGGGGCTGTAGCACAGATACGCAGTATTTT	CASSSKRGGCSTDTQYF
TRBV10-2	TRBJ2-1	NA	NA	TGCGCCAGTCTAAGGGGTAATGAGCAGTTCTTC	CASLRGNEQFF
TRBV27	TRBJ2-5	NA	NA	TGTGCCAGCAGTTTATCATCCGCGTTCCAAGAGACCCAGTACTTC	CASSLSSAFQETQYF
TRBV5-4	TRBJ1-1	NA	NA	TGTGCCAGCAGCTTGGGGGCAGGGCTAGGCGCGAACACTGAAGCTTTCTTT	CASSLGAGLGANTEAFF
TRBV4-1	TRBJ2-5	NA	NA	TGCGCCAGCAGCCAAGTAGGAGACCAACAAGAGACCCAGTACTTC	CASSQVGDQQETQYF
TRBV2	TRBJ2-1	TRBD2	NA	TGTGCCAGCAGTGAGGTCGGGACTAGCGGGCGGGGTGAGCAGTTCTTC	CASSEVGTSGRGEQFF
TRBV19	TRBJ2-1	TRBD1	NA	TGTGCCAGTAGTGAGGGGGCAGGTAATGAGCAGTTCTTC	CASSEGAGNEQFF
TRBV15	TRBJ2-7	NA	NA	TGTGCCACCAGCAGACACAGGGTCCGCTACGAGCAGTACTTC	CATSRHRVRYEQYF
TRBV6-6	TRBJ2-7	NA	few	TGTGCCAGCAGTCGGACGGGGACCTACGAGCAGTACTTC	CASSRTGTYEQYF
TRBV5-4	TRBJ1-2	TRBD1	NA	TGTGCCAGCAGCGACATTACAGGGGGCGGCTACACCTTC	CASSDITGGGYTF
TRBV27	TRBJ1-5	TRBD1	NA	TGTGCCAGTGGGGACAGGGGTAGCAATCAGCCCCAGCATTTT	CASGDRGSNQPQHF